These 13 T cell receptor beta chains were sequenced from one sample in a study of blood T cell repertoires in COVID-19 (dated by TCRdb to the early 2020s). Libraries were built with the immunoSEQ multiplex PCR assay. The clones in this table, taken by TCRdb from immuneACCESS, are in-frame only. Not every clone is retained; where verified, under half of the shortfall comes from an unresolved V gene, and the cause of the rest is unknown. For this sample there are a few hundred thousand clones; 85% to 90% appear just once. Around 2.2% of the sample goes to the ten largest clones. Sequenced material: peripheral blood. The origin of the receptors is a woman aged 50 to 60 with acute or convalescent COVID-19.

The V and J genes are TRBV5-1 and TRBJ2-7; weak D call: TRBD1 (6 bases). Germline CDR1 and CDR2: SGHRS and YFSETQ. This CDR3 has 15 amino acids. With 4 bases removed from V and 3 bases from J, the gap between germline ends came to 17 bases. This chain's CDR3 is CASSQGTSRGYEQYF. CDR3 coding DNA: TGCGCCAGCAGCCAAGGGACATCTCGGGGCTACGAGCAGTACTTC. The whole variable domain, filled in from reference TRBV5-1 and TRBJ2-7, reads KAGVTQTPRYLIKTRGQQVTLSCSPISGHRSVSWYQQTPGQGLQFLFEYFSETQRNKGNFPGRFSGRQFSNSRSEMNVSTLELGDSALYLCASSQGTSRGYEQYFGPGTRLTVT.

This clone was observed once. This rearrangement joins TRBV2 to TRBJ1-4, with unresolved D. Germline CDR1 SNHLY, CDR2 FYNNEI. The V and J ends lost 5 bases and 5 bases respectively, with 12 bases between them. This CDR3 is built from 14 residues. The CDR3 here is CASSSIVANEKLFF. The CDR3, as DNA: TGTGCCAGCAGTAGCATCGTAGCGAATGAAAAACTGTTTTTT. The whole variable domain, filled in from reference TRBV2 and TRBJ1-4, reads EPEVTQTPSHQVTQMGQEVILRCVPISNHLYFYWYRQILGQKVEFLVSFYNNEISEKSEIFDDQFSVERPDGSNFTLKIRSTKLEDSAMYFCASSSIVANEKLFFGSGTQLSVL.

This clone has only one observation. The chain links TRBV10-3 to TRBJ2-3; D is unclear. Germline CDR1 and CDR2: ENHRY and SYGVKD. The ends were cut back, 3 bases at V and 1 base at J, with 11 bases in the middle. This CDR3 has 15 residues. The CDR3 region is CAISDFKQGTDTQYF. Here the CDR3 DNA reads TGTGCCATCAGTGATTTTAAGCAGGGCACAGATACGCAGTATTTT.

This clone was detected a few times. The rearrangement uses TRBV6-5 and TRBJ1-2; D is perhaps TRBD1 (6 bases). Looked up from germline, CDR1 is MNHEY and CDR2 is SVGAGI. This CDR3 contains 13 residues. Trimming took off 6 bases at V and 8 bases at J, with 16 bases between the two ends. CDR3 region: CASRGAGLRGYTF. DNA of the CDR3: TGTGCCAGCAGGGGGGCCGGTTTGCGGGGCTACACCTTC.

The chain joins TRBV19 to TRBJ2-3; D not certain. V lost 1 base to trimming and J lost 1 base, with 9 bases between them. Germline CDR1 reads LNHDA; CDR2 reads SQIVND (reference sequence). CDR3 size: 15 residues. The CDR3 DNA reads TGTGCCAGTAGTATAGGGTTAGCAGGCACAGATACGCAGTATTTT. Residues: CASSIGLAGTDTQYF.

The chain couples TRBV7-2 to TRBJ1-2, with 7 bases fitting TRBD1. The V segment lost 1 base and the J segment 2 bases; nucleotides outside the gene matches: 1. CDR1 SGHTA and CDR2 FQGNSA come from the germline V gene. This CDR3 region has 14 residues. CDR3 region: CASSLDRGNYGYTF. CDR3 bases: TGTGCCAGCAGCTTAGACAGGGGAAACTATGGCTACACCTTC.

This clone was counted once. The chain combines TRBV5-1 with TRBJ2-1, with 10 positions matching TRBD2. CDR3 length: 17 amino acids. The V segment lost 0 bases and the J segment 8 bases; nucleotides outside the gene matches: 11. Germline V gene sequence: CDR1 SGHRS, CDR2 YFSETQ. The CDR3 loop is CASSLEGLAGAVYEQFF. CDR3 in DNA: TGCGCCAGCAGCTTGGAAGGCCTAGCGGGAGCTGTATATGAGCAGTTCTTC.

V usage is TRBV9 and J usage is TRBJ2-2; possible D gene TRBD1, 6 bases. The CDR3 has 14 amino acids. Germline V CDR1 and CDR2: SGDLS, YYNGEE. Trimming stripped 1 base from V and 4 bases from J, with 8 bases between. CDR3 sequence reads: CASSVQGSTGELFF. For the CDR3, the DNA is TGTGCCAGCAGCGTACAGGGGAGCACCGGGGAGCTGTTTTTT.

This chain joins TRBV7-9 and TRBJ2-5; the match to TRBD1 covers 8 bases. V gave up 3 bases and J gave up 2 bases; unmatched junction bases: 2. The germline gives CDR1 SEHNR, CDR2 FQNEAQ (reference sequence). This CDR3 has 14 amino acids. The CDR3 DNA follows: TGTGCCAGCAGCTTCCAGGGGGCACAAGAGACCCAGTACTTC. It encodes CASSFQGAQETQYF.

The CDR3 DNA follows: TGTGCCAGTAGTATTCGGGAGGGCTCCTACAATGAGCAGTTCTTC. This encodes CASSIREGSYNEQFF. The V gene is TRBV19, the J gene TRBJ2-1; 8 nucleotides match TRBD2. J was trimmed by 0 bases and V by 3 bases; bases with no gene match: 1. The CDR3 sequence is 15 residues long. CDR1 and CDR2 from the germline V gene are LNHDA and SQIVND (reference sequence).

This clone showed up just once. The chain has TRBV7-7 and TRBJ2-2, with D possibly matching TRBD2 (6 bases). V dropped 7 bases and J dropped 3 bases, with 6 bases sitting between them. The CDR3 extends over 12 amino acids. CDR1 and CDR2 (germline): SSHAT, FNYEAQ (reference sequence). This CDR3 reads CASTGDTGELFF. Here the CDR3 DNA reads TGTGCCAGCACGGGAGACACCGGGGAGCTGTTTTTT. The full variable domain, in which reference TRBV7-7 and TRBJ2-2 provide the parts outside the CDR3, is GAGVSQSPRYKVTKRGQDVTLRCDPISSHATLYWYQQALGQGPEFLTYFNYEAQPDKSGLPSDRFSAERPEGSISTLTIQRTEQRDSAMYRCASTGDTGELFFGEGSRLTVL.

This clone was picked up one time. CDR3 sequence: CASRAGTSGTGTGELFF. In DNA, the CDR3 is TGCGCCAGCAGAGCCGGGACTAGCGGGACTGGGACCGGGGAGCTGTTTTTT. V gene TRBV10-1 combines with J gene TRBJ2-2; 13 nucleotides line up with TRBD2. Germline V CDR1 and CDR2: WNHNN, SYGVQD (reference sequence). CDR3 length: 17 amino acids. V shed 6 bases and J 5 bases; nucleotides not matched to a gene: 9.

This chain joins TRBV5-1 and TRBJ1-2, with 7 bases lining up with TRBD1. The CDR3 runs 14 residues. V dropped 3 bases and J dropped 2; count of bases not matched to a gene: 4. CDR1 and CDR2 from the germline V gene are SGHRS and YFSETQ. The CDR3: CASSSQGQNYGYTF. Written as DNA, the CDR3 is TGCGCCAGCAGCTCCCAGGGACAGAACTATGGCTACACCTTC.